Following are 20 T cell receptor beta chains from one sample sequenced in a study of preoperative IRX-2 immunotherapy in early breast cancer. The method was immunoSEQ multiplex PCR; TCRdb's version includes in-frame clones alone and lacks a portion of them. In the table there are some 2,800 clones, about 80% of which are singletons. Treatment here: preoperative locoregional IRX-2 cytokine immunotherapy. The sample consisted of tumor tissue, taken before IRX-2 immunotherapy. The receptors originated from a human donor with breast cancer.

This clone is judged large. The chain employs TRBV6-8 and TRBJ2-1; D unresolved. Trimming cost V 10 bases and J 0 bases, with 7 bases left between them. Per germline, CDR1 MNHGY and CDR2 SAAAGT. The CDR3 is made up of 12 amino acids. Written as DNA, the CDR3 is TGTGCCACCCTTAGCTCCTACAATGAGCAGTTCTTC. Translated: CATLSSYNEQFF.

This chain links TRBV11-3 with TRBJ2-3; 7 bases are a match to TRBD1. The germline V gene has CDR1 SGHNT and CDR2 YENEEA. The CDR3 totals 15 residues. The J segment lost 0 bases and the V segment lost 5 bases, leaving 5 bases of the junction unmatched. For the CDR3, the DNA is TGTGCCAGCAGCCCCGGGACAGCTAGCACAGATACGCAGTATTTT. This gives the protein CASSPGTASTDTQYF.

CDR3 protein: CASSQEGGPAEAFF. Here the CDR3 DNA reads TGTGCCAGCAGCCAGGAGGGCGGACCAGCTGAAGCTTTCTTT. The rearrangement uses TRBV11-3 and TRBJ1-1, with no clear D. Deletions cut 5 bases from V and 6 bases from J, with 16 bases between. This CDR3 contains 14 residues. Looked up from germline, CDR1 is SGHNT and CDR2 is YENEEA. The entire variable domain, with the rest obtained from reference TRBV11-3 and TRBJ1-1, is as follows: EAGVVQSPRYKIIEKKQPVAFWCNPISGHNTLYWYLQNLGQGPELLIRYENEEAVDDSQLPKDRFSAERLKGVDSTLKIQPAELGDSAVYLCASSQEGGPAEAFFGQGTRLTVV.

This clone was counted a few times. This rearrangement joins TRBV18 to TRBJ1-4; 7 nucleotides agree with TRBD1. The ends lost 0 bases at V and 4 bases at J; junction bases unmatched: 2. The CDR3 length is 15 residues. Germline assignment: CDR1 KGHSH and CDR2 LQKENI. This CDR3 is CASSPPDRHNEKLFF. The CDR3 DNA follows: TGTGCCAGCTCACCACCGGACAGGCATAATGAAAAACTGTTTTTT.

The V and J genes are TRBV6-8 and TRBJ1-5, with D hard to call. CDR1 MNHGY and CDR2 SAAAGT come from the germline V gene. The length of the CDR3 is 13 residues. Trimming removed 2 bases at V and 4 bases at J, with 6 bases between. CDR3 nucleotide sequence: TGTGCCAGCAGTTACGACCGGAATCAGCCCCAGCATTTT. Translated, it gives CASSYDRNQPQHF.

V and J are TRBV5-1 and TRBJ2-1; D may be TRBD2 (6 bases). CDR1 SGHRS and CDR2 YFSETQ come from the germline V gene. This CDR3 contains 15 residues. Trimming shortened V by 3 bases and J by 4 bases, and 14 bases separated the two germline ends. The CDR3 is CASSSWGGDYNEQFF. The CDR3 region has the DNA TGCGCCAGCAGCTCCTGGGGCGGGGATTACAATGAGCAGTTCTTC.

The chain carries TRBV11-3 and TRBJ1-1; the match to TRBD1 covers 7 bases. V dropped 5 bases and J dropped 7; count of bases not matched to a gene: 10. This CDR3 has 14 residues. Germline V CDR1 and CDR2: SGHNT, YENEEA. CDR3 DNA: TGTGCCAGCAGCCCCCAACAGGGGTTAAGTGAAGCTTTCTTT. It yields the protein CASSPQQGLSEAFF.

The J gene is TRBJ2-1, the V gene TRBV11-3; TRBD2 is a possible D gene (6 bases). This CDR3 contains 15 residues. Trimming removed 5 bases at V and 7 bases at J, with 18 bases between. Germline loops: CDR1 SGHNT, CDR2 YENEEA. The DNA of the CDR3 is TGTGCCAGCAGCCCCCCCCGCGGGGAAGGAAATGAGCAGTTCTTC. Protein sequence: CASSPPRGEGNEQFF.

The chain carries TRBV6-4 and TRBJ2-2; no clear D. The CDR3 extends over 14 amino acids. The V gene lost 5 bases and the J gene lost 0 bases, with 7 bases spanning the gap. In germline, CDR1 is MRHNA, CDR2 SNTAGT. The CDR3 nucleotides read TGTGCCAGCAGTTATCCCGCGAACACCGGGGAGCTGTTTTTT. It codes for CASSYPANTGELFF.

The J gene is TRBJ2-1, the V gene TRBV19; TRBD2 aligns across 10 bases. J gave up 4 bases and V 1 base, and 1 base lay outside the gene matches. From germline, CDR1 is LNHDA and CDR2 SQIVND (reference sequence). The CDR3 spans 15 residues. The DNA for the CDR3 is TGTGCCAGTAGTATAGGGACTAGCGGTTACAATGAGCAGTTCTTC. Amino acids: CASSIGTSGYNEQFF.

This clone was counted between two and nine times. The chain's CDR3 is CASSYRTGPNEKLFF. CDR3 nucleotide sequence: TGTGCCAGCAGCTACCGGACAGGGCCGAATGAAAAACTGTTTTTT. The chain uses TRBV11-3 and TRBJ1-4; 8 positions match TRBD1. There are 15 residues in the CDR3. The trim removed 4 bases at V and 5 bases at J, leaving 6 bases unmatched. CDR1 and CDR2 from the germline V gene are SGHNT and YENEEA.

The genes are TRBV5-1 and TRBJ1-4, with D perhaps matching TRBD1 (5 bases). The CDR3 sequence is 15 residues long. The V end lost 5 bases, the J end lost 8 bases, and 19 bases lay between the germline ends. CDR1 is SGHRS, CDR2 YFSETQ, per germline. The CDR3 loop is CASRPDSYSGEKLFF. CDR3 nucleotides: TGCGCCAGCAGGCCCGACAGTTACTCGGGGGAAAAACTGTTTTTT.

This clone has just a few counts. V is TRBV28 and J is TRBJ1-1; D ambiguous. Trimming cost V 3 bases and J 3 bases, with 14 bases left between them. The CDR3 covers 15 residues. CDR1 is MDHEN and CDR2 is SYDVKM in the germline V gene. The CDR3 coding sequence is TGTGCCAGCAGTTTGTCCCTATCTCGCTACACTGAAGCTTTCTTT. Encoded protein: CASSLSLSRYTEAFF.

V gene TRBV29-1 combines with J gene TRBJ2-1; D is unresolved. The CDR3 is 15 amino acids. Trimming cost V 0 bases and J 4 bases, with 13 bases left between them. Germline assignment: CDR1 SQVTM and CDR2 ANQGSEA. The CDR3 loop reads CSVEDHSSLYNEQFF. CDR3 in DNA: TGCAGCGTTGAAGATCATTCCAGCCTGTACAATGAGCAGTTCTTC.

The chain couples TRBV6-8 to TRBJ1-2, with D perhaps matching TRBD1 (5 bases). Trimming left V 5 bases short and J 1 base short, with 8 bases between. The CDR3 totals 13 residues. Germline V gene data show CDR1 as MNHGY and CDR2 as SAAAGT. Written as DNA, the CDR3 is TGTGCCAGCAGTATGGGGGGTAACTATGGCTACACCTTC. This encodes CASSMGGNYGYTF.

The chain has TRBV5-1 and TRBJ1-5; TRBD1 matches at 9 bases. The CDR3 contains 17 residues. V gave up 4 bases and J gave up 1 base; unmatched junction bases: 9. Germline V CDR1 and CDR2: SGHRS, YFSETQ. The CDR3 sequence: CASSQGTGTGSNQPQHF. The CDR3 coding sequence is TGCGCCAGCAGCCAGGGGACAGGGACAGGGAGCAATCAGCCCCAGCATTTT.

The rearrangement links TRBV6-8 to TRBJ2-7; 9 bases are a match to TRBD1. V was clipped by 6 bases and J by 3 bases; unmatched bases: 3. Per the germline V gene, CDR1 is MNHGY and CDR2 is SAAAGT. This CDR3 spans 13 amino acids. This chain's CDR3 is CASRQGQGYEQYF. Written as DNA, the CDR3 is TGTGCCAGCAGACAGGGACAGGGCTACGAGCAGTACTTC.

The V and J genes are TRBV19 and TRBJ2-1; 14 positions match TRBD2. The germline CDR1 and CDR2 sequences are LNHDA and SQIVND (reference sequence). The V and J ends lost 4 bases and 1 base, in that order; junction bases with no gene match: 3. This CDR3 spans 17 amino acids. CDR3 nucleotide sequence: TGTGCCAGTAGTAGACTAGCGGGAGGGAGTTCCTACAATGAGCAGTTCTTC. This encodes CASSRLAGGSSYNEQFF. Based on the CDR3 plus reference TRBV19 and TRBJ2-1, the full variable domain is DGGITQSPKYLFRKEGQNVTLSCEQNLNHDAMYWYRQDPGQGLRLIYYSQIVNDFQKGDIAEGYSVSREKKESFPLTVTSAQKNPTAFYLCASSRLAGGSSYNEQFFGPGTRLTVL.

The rearrangement links TRBV18 to TRBJ1-5, with D hard to call. The length of the CDR3 is 17 residues. Germline V gene lookup returns CDR1 KGHSH and CDR2 LQKENI. With 3 bases removed from V and 4 bases from J, the gap between germline ends came to 19 bases. DNA of the CDR3: TGTGCCAGCTCACCGAGAGGCAGAACCGTTCCTAATCAGCCCCAGCATTTT. It codes for CASSPRGRTVPNQPQHF.

CDR3 sequence reads: CASTVSPRQLYNNYGYTF. The CDR3 DNA is TGTGCCAGCACCGTCTCACCGAGACAGTTGTACAATAACTATGGCTACACCTTC. This chain joins TRBV28 and TRBJ1-2; D is possibly TRBD1 (5 bases). Germline assignment: CDR1 MDHEN and CDR2 SYDVKM. The CDR3 loop spans 18 amino acids. Trimming removed 7 bases from V and 1 base from J, with 25 bases in between.